The T cell receptor (beta chain) under discussion was sequenced for a study of T cells in localized non-small cell lung cancer. Notes on the study in general: Greater T cell density in blood accompanied longer overall survival. The greatest T cell clonality was found in uninvolved adjacent lung (higher than in tumor). A median around 57 of the top 100 tumor clones appeared in adjacent lung.

Here immunoSEQ multiplex PCR was the method, and the copy in TCRdb shows in-frame clones only, minus some. The table shows about 40,000 clones, with around 81% occurring only once. As for this clone: Its target is unknown.

From germline, CDR1 is MNHNY and CDR2 SVGAGI (reference sequence). With 4 bases clipped from V and 10 bases from J, the junction kept 8 bases outside the gene matches. The length of the CDR3 is 13 residues. The TCR was taken from an older male donor with stage II lung adenocarcinoma. V usage is TRBV6-6 and J usage is TRBJ1-1; 8 bases fit TRBD1. This sample comprised peripheral blood mononuclear cells, obtained before any cancer treatment. The CDR3 here is CASSLLTGDRAFF. DNA of the CDR3: TGTGCCAGCAGTTTATTGACAGGGGATAGAGCTTTCTTT.